This T cell receptor beta chain was sequenced in a study of PD-1 blockade in classical Hodgkin lymphoma. The protocol was immunoSEQ multiplex PCR, while the TCRdb copy is restricted to in-frame clones and leaves out a portion. In the table there are over 25,000 clones, 70% of which are singletons. Each patient experienced a relapse that followed autologous stem cell transplantation, and brentuximab vedotin exposure varied. Best responses were complete response, partial response or progressive disease. The germline V and J ends were trimmed by 8 bases and 0 bases, with 11 bases remaining between them. The CDR3 covers 14 residues. In germline, CDR1 is MNHNS, CDR2 SASEGT.

The chain joins TRBV6-1 to TRBJ1-5; perhaps TRBD1 as D (5 bases). Material: peripheral blood mononuclear cells (PBMCs), obtained before the second cycle of nivolumab. This clonotype originated in a human donor with classical Hodgkin lymphoma. The CDR3, as DNA: TGTGCCAGCCAAGTGGGGGGTAGCAATCAGCCCCAGCATTTT. Translating gives CASQVGGSNQPQHF.